The text below deals with one T cell receptor beta chain. This clonotype has ten or more counts. Its specific antigen is unknown. No clone much larger than this one lies a single base away; base qualities are absent. Sequenced using an Illumina NovaSeq 6000. TCRalpha and TCRbeta cDNA libraries were constructed by 5'RACE with constant-segment primers, with sample barcodes and unique molecular identifiers being introduced. Trizol reagent was used to extract RNA from every sample. Libraries were amplified in two PCR steps, with a second sample barcode and Illumina TruSeq adapters added in the second step. Libraries were sequenced on an Illumina NovaSeq with 2 x 150 bp paired-end reads. Turning to the authors' computational methods: With migec v1.2.7, reads were demultiplexed and then collapsed into UMI-guided consensus sequences. Using mixcr v2.1.11, UMI consensuses were aligned to TRA and TRB V and J templates and then assembled into clonotypes. A clonotype was counted as expanded or contracted only if both edgeR and NoisET called the change significant, with noise models trained on biological replicates. For edgeR calls, the thresholds were a false discovery rate-adjusted p below 0.01 and a log2 fold-change of 1. As an exploratory analysis of dynamics, max-normalized trajectories of the 1000 most abundant clonotypes were examined with PCA combined with hierarchical clustering. Separately sequenced CD4+ and CD8+ repertoires were used to assign the CD4 or CD8 phenotype of responding clones. TCRdb passed the public sequencing reads through fastp at Q25 and MiXCR, retaining productive beta sequences. Duplicate CDR3 protein sequences are folded into a single record with the most common DNA and genes. These V and J calls originate from TCRdb's pipeline instead of the authors' own analysis. The sample includes 200,000 to 250,000 distinct CDR3 sequences, with 8% to 9.5% observed a single time. More than 20% of the sample comes from the top ten.

These data come from a study of T-cell memory formation after mild COVID-19 (TCRdb year 2021). The study in broad terms: Most TCR sequence clusters were specific to one of the two donors. Longitudinal TCRalpha and TCRbeta repertoire sequencing tracked T-cell clones expanding and contracting after mild COVID-19 in two donors. Two young, previously healthy adult volunteers, one female and one male, were included in the cohort.

PBMCs were isolated by Ficoll-Paque density gradient centrifugation. Based on the germline V gene, the CDR1 and CDR2 sequences are MNHEY and SVGEGT. V is clipped by 3 bases and J by 9 bases, and the sequence between their germline boundaries is 14 bases long. The CDR3 runs 14 residues from the cysteine to the phenylalanine. The sequence is cut down to CDR3 DNA, 42 bases in frame from base 1. Results the study describes overall, beyond this receptor: Clones contracting from day 15 to 85 had balanced CD4/CD8 phenotypes, while a second wave expanding from day 15 to 37 was biased towards CD4+. The detection of some responding clones in pre-infection memory suggests that pre-existing cross-reactive memory T cells joined the SARS-CoV-2 response. Only a couple of mild cases were covered by the study, and larger cohorts that include severe cases with pre-infection samples were considered necessary. Contracting CD4+ clones were located mainly in the CM and EM memory subsets, whereas CD8+ clones were found to be enriched in EMRA. SARS-CoV-2 specificity was not confirmed for the second-wave clones peaking on day 37.

The chain links TRBV6-2 or TRBV6-3 with TRBJ2-2, with the D gene not clear enough to name. What was sequenced was PBMCs or a T cell subset sorted from them (not recorded which). The clonotype was recovered from a man aged 18 to 35 who had mild COVID-19 (a few samples of this study predate the infection). The sample titles of this study are shuffled in the database, so cell type and time point are left out; the donor was told from shared clones. The CDR3 sequence is CASSYTLSPRELFF. The DNA is TGTGCCAGCAGTTATACCCTCTCTCCCCGGGAGCTGTTTTTT.